The TCR beta chain under discussion was sequenced for a study of cytomegalovirus exposure and HLA in healthy donors. Study overall: A previous analysis identified 90 million to 140 million unique TCR beta sequences derived from roughly 180 million T cells. Study results and caveats: Some V segments (TRBV6-2 and TRBV6-3 among them) were excluded as indistinguishable. In a later analysis, HLA-C alleles had the fewest associated TCRs, DRB1 alleles the most. The CMV antigen specificity of a few CMV-associated chains was confirmed through in vitro analysis.

There are 14 residues in the CDR3. CDR1 and CDR2 (germline): SEHNR, FQNEAQ (reference sequence). With V trimmed by 4 bases and J by 6 bases, 4 bases remained unmatched. Of note for this clone: The antigen is undetermined.

The PCR used 60 Vbeta and 13 Jbeta primers. Profiled with immunoSEQ multiplex PCR; TCRdb holds only in-frame clones, not every one. The sample lists roughly 110,000 clones, roughly 87% occurring once. This rearrangement joins TRBV7-9 to TRBJ1-2; 11 bases map to TRBD1. This receptor was identified in a man between 25 and 39 years old in good health and CMV-seropositive. Sequencing was carried out using PBMCs. Written as DNA, the CDR3 is TGTGCCAGCAGCTCCCGGGACAGGGGGGATGGCTACACCTTC. Translation: CASSSRDRGDGYTF.